These 18 T cell receptor beta chains came from one sample sequenced in a study of spatial heterogeneity in lung cancer. Study results and caveats: Expanded intratumoral alpha and beta TCR counts tracked tumor mutation counts.

Each CDR3 protein is one row after TCRdb ran MiXCR on the 5' RACE reads. In the table there are fewer than 500 distinct CDR3 sequences, under 15% of which are singletons. These receptors are not linked to any known antigen. Noted time point: sample taken at primary tumor resection. Sequenced here: lung tumor tissue, sampled at surgery. All receptors come from a male donor with early-stage non-small cell lung cancer.

This clonotype has just a few counts. The chain links TRBV3-1 to TRBJ2-2; D not resolved. V was pared by 0 bases and J by 0 bases, with 11 bases between. Germline loops: CDR1 LGHDT, CDR2 YNNKEL (reference sequence). CDR3 length: 17 residues. DNA for the CDR3: TGTGCCAGCAGCCAAGAGGCGCTCCTATCGAACACCGGGGAGCTGTTTTTT. It is translated as CASSQEALLSNTGELFF. Filled out from reference TRBV3-1 and TRBJ2-2, the complete variable domain reads DTAVSQTPKYLVTQMGNDKSIKCEQNLGHDTMYWYKQDSKKFLKIMFSYNNKELIINETVPNRFSPKSPDKAHLNLHINSLELGDSAVYFCASSQEALLSNTGELFFGEGSRLTVL.

V and J are TRBV19 and TRBJ1-5; D is ambiguous. Germline V gene lookup returns CDR1 LNHDA and CDR2 SQIVND (reference sequence). The CDR3 spans 15 residues. Between the trimmed V and J ends, which lost 5 bases and 1 base, there was a span of 12 bases. The CDR3 DNA sequence: TGTGCCAGTAGTGATGGCGGGTGGAGCAATCAGCCCCAGCATTTT. Translation gives CASSDGGWSNQPQHF.

In this sample, this clonotype is large. V is TRBV6-5 and J is TRBJ1-5; D remains unclear. CDR3 length equals 13 residues. The germline CDR1 and CDR2 sequences are MNHEY and SVGAGI. The ends were cut back, 6 bases at V and 5 bases at J, with 11 bases in the middle. CDR3 nucleotides: TGTGCCAGCAGAGGGCTCAGTGATCAGCCCCAGCATTTT. This codes for CASRGLSDQPQHF.

This clonotype showed up just a few times. The chain is built from TRBV5-1 and TRBJ2-3; D may be TRBD1 (5 bases). The CDR3 totals 15 residues. Trimming pared 3 bases from V and 1 base from J, leaving 12 bases between. The germline V gene has CDR1 SGHRS and CDR2 YFSETQ. For the CDR3, the DNA is TGCGCCAGCAGCTCCCAAGGGGCCGGCACAGATACGCAGTATTTT. Translating it yields CASSSQGAGTDTQYF.

The rearrangement links TRBV28 to TRBJ2-5, with TRBD2 as a possible D gene (6 bases). Germline CDR1 MDHEN, CDR2 SYDVKM. V dropped 5 bases and J dropped 5 bases, with 15 bases sitting between them. CDR3 size: 14 residues. The CDR3 coding sequence is TGTGCCAGCAGTCCCTTGATAGGGAGGGAGACCCAGTACTTC. Translating it yields CASSPLIGRETQYF.

This rearrangement joins TRBV27 to TRBJ1-1, with D perhaps TRBD1 (5 bases). Trimming shortened V by 7 bases and J by 8 bases, and 20 bases separated the two germline ends. In germline, CDR1 is MNHEY, CDR2 SMNVEV (reference sequence). The CDR3 sequence is 14 residues long. The CDR3, as DNA: TGTGCCAGCACCCCCACCCCTTTCAGGGCCGAAGCTTTCTTT. Amino acid sequence: CASTPTPFRAEAFF.

The chain couples TRBV5-1 to TRBJ2-2; TRBD2 is a possible D gene (6 bases). The CDR3 runs to 14 residues. Germline lookup yields CDR1 SGHRS and CDR2 YFSETQ. The V end was cut by 3 bases, the J end by 4 bases, with 10 bases between. In nucleotides, the CDR3 is TGCGCCAGCAGCTCGGGACTCACCACCGGGGAGCTGTTTTTT. Its translation: CASSSGLTTGELFF.

This chain links TRBV24-1 with TRBJ1-6; 10 nucleotides match TRBD1. The CDR3 is made up of 14 amino acids. Trimming removed 7 bases from V and 8 bases from J; junction bases left unmatched: 4. Germline loops: CDR1 KGHDR, CDR2 SFDVKD. The CDR3 loop reads CATRGTGDDSPLHF. CDR3 DNA sequence: TGTGCCACCAGAGGGACAGGGGATGATTCACCCCTCCACTTT.

The rearrangement joins TRBV10-3 to TRBJ2-7; TRBD2 matches 11 bases. The CDR3 is made up of 18 amino acids. Germline V CDR1 and CDR2: ENHRY, SYGVKD. The junction had 17 bases not matched to a gene; V was cut back by 8 bases and J by 2 bases. Written as DNA, the CDR3 is TGTGCCATCGGGGGACGGCCTGGACTAGCGGGTAACGCCTACGAGCAGTACTTC. Translating gives CAIGGRPGLAGNAYEQYF.

This clonotype has more than one count but fewer than ten. V usage is TRBV6-2 or TRBV6-3 and J usage is TRBJ1-5; the D is unclear. V was clipped by 5 bases and J by 5 bases, with 7 bases between them. Germline CDR1 reads MNHEY; CDR2 reads SVGEGT. The CDR3 extends over 12 amino acids. The CDR3 DNA follows: TGTGCCAGCAGTAATTCAGATCAGCCCCAGCATTTT. It translates to CASSNSDQPQHF.

Sample share makes this clonotype large. CDR3: CASRSQETQYF. The CDR3 nucleotides read TGTGCCAGCAGGTCTCAAGAGACCCAGTACTTC. V and J are TRBV12-3 or TRBV12-4 and TRBJ2-5; D not certain. CDR3 length equals 11 residues. Trimming removed 6 bases from V and 2 bases from J, with 4 bases in between.

With respect to this clonotype: Germline and junction disagree at one end, which may indicate a read error. The chain carries TRBV12-3 or TRBV12-4 and TRBJ2-5, with 9 bases identical to TRBD2. The CDR3 runs to 13 residues. CDR3 nucleotides: TGTGCCAGCAGCACCCAGGCGGGGGGGCTCTCCTTTTTC. Its protein is CASSTQAGGLSFF.

By share, this clonotype ranks as large. V and J are TRBV6-5 and TRBJ2-2, with 10 nucleotides matching TRBD1. Losses at the gene ends were 4 bases for V and 6 bases for J; bases not matched to a gene: 14. CDR1 and CDR2 (germline): MNHEY, SVGAGI. The CDR3 totals 18 residues. The CDR3 spells CASSSQEPGQGKAGELFF. The CDR3 DNA sequence: TGTGCCAGCAGTTCCCAGGAACCGGGACAGGGGAAGGCCGGGGAGCTGTTTTTT.

This clonotype is large. As DNA, the CDR3 is TGTGCCAGCAGTGAAGGAACGACAGCTCTCAATGAGCAGTTCTTC. This gives the protein CASSEGTTALNEQFF. The chain carries TRBV2 and TRBJ2-1; D perhaps matches TRBD1 (5 bases). The CDR3 consists of 15 residues. Trimming shortened V by 1 base and J by 6 bases, and 13 bases separated the two germline ends. Germline-derived CDR1 and CDR2 are SNHLY and FYNNEI.

This clonotype is judged large. This chain links TRBV5-1 with TRBJ2-7, with 12 bases matching TRBD1. This CDR3 has 15 amino acids. CDR1 and CDR2 (germline): SGHRS, YFSETQ. V lost 7 bases to trimming and J lost 5 bases; unmatched junction nucleotides: 10. The CDR3 spells CASEESGQGANEQYF. The DNA of the CDR3 is TGCGCCAGCGAGGAATCGGGACAGGGGGCCAACGAGCAGTACTTC.

This chain uses TRBV11-2 with TRBJ1-1, with a possible D match to TRBD1 (5 bases). The length of the CDR3 is 15 residues. Germline assignment: CDR1 SGHAT and CDR2 FQNNGV. V was clipped by 10 bases and J by 0 bases, with 18 bases between them. The CDR3 here is CATNYGAGMNTEAFF. Written as DNA, the CDR3 is TGTGCCACCAACTACGGGGCAGGGATGAACACTGAAGCTTTCTTT.

The chain uses TRBV6-2 or TRBV6-3 and TRBJ2-7; 11 nucleotides line up with TRBD1. Germline CDR1 and CDR2: MNHEY and SVGEGT. This CDR3 spans 15 amino acids. J lost 2 bases, V lost 6 bases, and 6 bases had no gene match. The CDR3, as DNA: TGTGCCAGCAGAATGCCGGGACAGGGGGCCTACGAGCAGTACTTC. This gives the protein CASRMPGQGAYEQYF.

This chain joins TRBV2 and TRBJ2-5; tentative D call: TRBD2 (5 bases). Germline values: CDR1 SNHLY, CDR2 FYNNEI. This CDR3 spans 17 amino acids. Trimming cost V 1 base and J 0 bases, with 15 bases left between them. CDR3 amino acids: CASSEVRRSLYQETQYF. As DNA, the CDR3 is TGTGCCAGCAGTGAAGTGAGGAGGAGTCTGTACCAAGAGACCCAGTACTTC.